The T cell receptor (beta chain) described here comes from a study of cytomegalovirus exposure and HLA in healthy donors (dated by TCRdb to 2015 to 2018). Concerning the study at large: In an earlier analysis of 450 to 750 of the donors, about 270 Gb of sequence data and 100 million or so unique TCR beta sequences from 150 million to 200 million T cells were reported. Roughly 300 gigabases of sequencing data and approximately 92 million unique TCR sequences made up an early release that covered several hundred HLA-typed donors. Of the approximately 400 genotyped donors, over 65% fell in the genetic ancestry cluster associated with self-reported Caucasian donors. The study aimed to test whether cataloging public T cell receptors could reveal signatures of past pathogen exposure. Using immunosequencing, the study profiled T cell repertoires from 500 to 800 subjects and related those repertoires to cytomegalovirus serostatus. Besides the first cohort of roughly 640 subjects, a separate validation cohort made up of over 95 different subjects was used. The study combined high-throughput TCR immunosequencing, statistical association of individual TCRs with disease status, and machine learning to predict cytomegalovirus infection status. A later analysis re-examined previously published TCR beta repertoires from 500 to 700 donors and added high-resolution HLA genotyping to investigate patterns of TCR occurrence. The later analysis used no new phenotypic data to find candidate immune exposures, relying instead on TCR beta sequences and their occurrence across donors. To decide whether each TCR beta V gene segment behaved as functional or pseudogenic, an earlier analysis of nearly 600 of the donors relied on high-throughput TCR beta sequencing. Donor age, sex, ethnicity and CMV serostatus were collected together with the repertoire data. A later genetic analysis used genome-wide SNP genotypes for about 65% of the 666 donors, treating that subset as a discovery cohort. All discovery cohort repertoires had been generated on a single sequencing platform. Both class I and class II loci were covered by HLA typing, at four-digit resolution. The number of donors typed differed by locus, with 629-630 for A, B, C, DRB1 and DQB1, roughly 520 for DQA1, 600 to 610 for DPA1, and some 470 for DPB1. Four to six DR-DQ haplotypes were handled as single units for association and clustering, since linkage in the cohort was strong. On average, around 240,000 unique TCR beta nucleotide sequences were sequenced per donor among fewer than 500 genotyped donors of the cohort, with roughly a sixth of those sequences being non-productive.

Relative to germline, V is missing 5 bases and J is missing 6 bases, with 14 bases of the junction outside any gene match. The CDR3 runs 17 residues from the cysteine to the phenylalanine. Only the CDR3 DNA stays, 51 bases, in frame from base 1. Looking up the germline V gene (reference sequence) yields CDR1 SEHNR and CDR2 FQNEAQ. Comments on this clone: It lacks a known antigen. Nothing much larger sits one base from this clone, and base qualities are not available.

The library was prepared using the immunoSEQ multiplex PCR assay. The multiplex PCR relied on a mix of 60 forward primers for TCR Vbeta segments and 13 reverse primers for TCR Jbeta segments. Amplification of the CDR3 region of rearranged TCR beta genes was performed with a multiplex PCR assay on genomic DNA. Amplified TCR beta libraries were sequenced as 87-base-pair reads on the Illumina HiSeq System. Per the authors' processing: In a later analysis, 77 million or so unique TCR beta chains were counted across the 690 or so repertoires, and roughly 11 million of these chains were shared by at least two donors. Raw reads were error-corrected and collapsed into unique sequences by a nearest-neighbor algorithm in which closely related sequences were merged to remove PCR and sequencing errors. V, D and J gene segments were assigned by aligning CDR3 sequences to IMGT reference sequences. For a sequence to be retained, at least a six-nucleotide match to both a V gene segment and a J gene segment was required. Rearrangements were classified as productive when the CDR3 lacked stop codons and remained in frame with V and J, and all other rearrangements were classified as non-productive. CDR3 was defined by IMGT convention, running from the second conserved V-encoded cysteine to the conserved J-encoded phenylalanine. The earlier analysis of a few hundred of the donors excluded any sequence lacking an unambiguous match to a single V gene segment. In an earlier analysis of approximately 550 of the donors, V segments were called functional above 56.7% productive rearrangements and were called segregating when the between-donor standard deviation exceeded 5%. A statistical classification framework was built for diagnosing cytomegalovirus status from the catalog of TCR beta chain sequences. A later analysis assigned V and J genes by comparing TCR nucleotide sequences with IMGT/GENE-DB human TR gene sequences. Using the TCRdist pipeline, a later analysis assigned CDR3 sequences along with most-parsimonious VDJ recombination scenarios. In a later analysis, every TCR beta chain was defined by the combination of its CDR3 amino acid sequence and its V-gene family, and reads without a unique V-gene family were dropped. A later analysis removed several hundred highly shared, low-generation-probability nucleotide sequences to deal with suspected cross-contamination and a sequencing artifact. For each public chain, a later analysis derived a clonal expansion index from normalized ranks of inferred template counts within each repertoire. In a later analysis, generation probabilities were computed with a VDJ recombination model fitted to out-of-frame rearrangements, and the resulting probabilities were checked against IGoR. In a later analysis, hypergeometric tests were used to score TCR-TCR, TCR-HLA and TCR-CMV co-occurrence, with a repertoire-size bias correction applied to TCR pairs. In a later analysis, false discovery rates were estimated by permuting HLA or CMV assignments 20 times. In a later analysis, co-occurring TCRs were grouped using DBSCAN, and TCRdist sequence similarity was added for clustering within HLA-allele-positive subsets. Repertoires with fewer than 30,000 or more than 120,000 public chains were left out of co-occurrence clustering, as were about 5 repertoires with anomalous nucleotide sharing. TCRdb's version of the immuneACCESS table is confined to in-frame rearrangements and falls short of the full clone set. An unresolved V gene accounts for under half of the shortfall where checked; the remainder is of unknown origin. The DNA was the basis for D and trimming; V, J and clone size are from that table. This sample holds tens of thousands of clones; around 79% were observed only once. The top ten hold over 12% of the sample.

What the research found in general, with its limitations: In a later analysis, 15,000 to 20,000 TCR beta sequences were associated with specific HLA alleles at a false discovery rate of 0.05. Compared with equally common non-associated chains, HLA-associated TCR beta chains in a later analysis were more clonally expanded and had lower generation probabilities. The study listed around 160 TCR beta chains as associated with cytomegalovirus. The presence/absence analyses assumed that sequencing depth was roughly uniform across donors, and that assumption may not be true. A later genetic analysis reported fewer N-insertions in productive TCRs among donors in an Asian-associated ancestry cluster than the 666-donor mean. In a later analysis, several top co-occurrence clusters were reported to appear linked to parvovirus B19, influenza, CMV and Epstein-Barr virus. A group of highly shared sequence variants was considered likely to be a technical artifact of the sequencing pipeline. Because some donors lacked HLA typing at each locus, the association tests relied only on the typed subset. A further reported finding was that TCR beta sequences accurately predicted the HLA-A and HLA-B alleles for most subjects in the first cohort. Most CMV-associated TCR beta chains appeared to be HLA-restricted in a later analysis, and the HLA associations seemed to be driven largely by CMV exposure. CMV serostatus was the only immune exposure information available for the cohort. In an earlier analysis of over 550 of the donors, most TCR beta V segments were observed in productive rearrangements about 90% or about 30% of the time, broadly matching IMGT annotations. Only TCR beta chains were sequenced in this cohort, and the absence of alpha or paired-chain data limited detectable features. Three of the identified cytomegalovirus-associated TCR beta chains were confirmed in vitro to be specific for cytomegalovirus antigens. The classifier was reported to diagnose cytomegalovirus status with high specificity and sensitivity in both the original and validation cohorts. It was suggested by the authors that the approach could potentially be generalized to other disease states and immunological phenotypes. Most TCR sequences were seen in very few donors, while some public TCRs were found in many individuals. The earlier analysis of a few hundred of the donors excluded over 15 rarely observed V segments, including chromosome 9 orphons, because counts were too low. Correlated functional status among segregating V segments might be attributable to linkage disequilibrium, but an unknown experimental factor could not be ruled out. Assigning TCR associations to individual alleles was difficult when HLA alleles, especially DR and DQ, strongly co-occurred. V-gene and J-gene trimming of TCR beta chains was associated with a missense DCLRE1C variant in a later genetic analysis, and the association was replicated in an independent cohort. In a later analysis, the rate of TCR association differed among HLA loci, with DRB1 alleles having the most associated TCRs and HLA-C alleles having the fewest. Some IMGT-functional V segments, including TRBV6-2 and TRBV6-3, could not be distinguished by the 87-base-pair reads and were therefore excluded.

The cohort comprised hundreds of healthy bone marrow donors. All cohort members were sampled while nominally healthy, although unrecorded immune exposures were likely present. The donor was CMV seropositive and belonged to the group of about 290 seropositive cohort members. A peripheral blood sample was provided by each donor, and peripheral blood mononuclear cells were used for TCR beta sequencing. Genomic DNA was extracted from the blood cell samples with the Qiagen DNeasy Blood Extraction Kit. This TCR was sampled from a woman between 35 and 50 years old in good health and CMV-seropositive. The source material was PBMCs. This sequence uses TRBV7-9 and TRBJ2-1, with 9 bases aligning to TRBD1. Read as DNA, the sequence is TGTGCCAGCAGCGGGACCGGGACAGGGAACGTTTTCAATGAGCAGTTCTTC. The encoded protein is CASSGTGTGNVFNEQFF. With all but the CDR3 taken from the reference TRBV7-9 and TRBJ2-1 genes, the full variable domain is: DTGVSQNPRHKITKRGQNVTFRCDPISEHNRLYWYRQTLGQGPEFLTYFQNEAQLEKSRLLSDRFSAERPKGSFSTLEIQRTEQGDSAMYLCASSGTGTGNVFNEQFFGPGTRLTVL.